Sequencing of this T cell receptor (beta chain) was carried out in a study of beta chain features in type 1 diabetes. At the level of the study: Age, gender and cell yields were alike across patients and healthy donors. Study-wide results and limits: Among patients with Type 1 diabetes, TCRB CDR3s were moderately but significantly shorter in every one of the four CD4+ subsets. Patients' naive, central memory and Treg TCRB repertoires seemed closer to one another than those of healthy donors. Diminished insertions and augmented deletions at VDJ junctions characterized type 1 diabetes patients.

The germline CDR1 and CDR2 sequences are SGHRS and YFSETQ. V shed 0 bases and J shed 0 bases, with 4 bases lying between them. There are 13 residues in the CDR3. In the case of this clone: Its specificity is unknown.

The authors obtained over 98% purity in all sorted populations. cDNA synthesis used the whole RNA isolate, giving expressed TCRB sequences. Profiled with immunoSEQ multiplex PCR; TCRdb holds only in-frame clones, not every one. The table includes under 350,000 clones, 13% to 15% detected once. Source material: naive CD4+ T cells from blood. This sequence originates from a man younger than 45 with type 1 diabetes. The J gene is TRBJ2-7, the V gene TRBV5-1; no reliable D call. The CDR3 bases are TGCGCCAGCAGCTTGGGGAGCTCCTACGAGCAGTACTTC. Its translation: CASSLGSSYEQYF.